This T cell receptor beta chain was found in a study of T-cell memory formation after mild COVID-19. Study details: There were largely donor-specific TCR clusters.

The CDR3 is 18 amino acids. V was shortened by 0 bases and J by 3 bases, with 18 bases between the two germline ends. As for this clonotype: Its antigen is still unknown.

TCRdb re-called the 5' RACE reads through MiXCR, storing one row per CDR3 protein. The sample carries tens of thousands of distinct CDR3 sequences, approximately 13% recorded once. The study, taken as a whole, reports: The appearance of some responding clones in pre-infection memory suggested that cross-reactive memory joined. Clones which contracted sat mainly in CM and EM if CD4+, and in EMRA if CD8+.

The sequence came from an adult woman who had mild COVID-19 (a few samples of this study predate the infection). Cell type and time point are not known. The chain is built from TRBV23-1 and TRBJ2-1, with D maybe TRBD2 (5 bases). TRBV23-1 is designated an ORF whose function remains uncertain. Sequenced material: PBMCs or a T cell subset sorted from them (not recorded which). The CDR3 is CASSQSNAPGSCYNEQFF. For the CDR3, the DNA is TGCGCCAGCAGTCAATCTAATGCACCTGGGAGCTGCTACAATGAGCAGTTCTTC.